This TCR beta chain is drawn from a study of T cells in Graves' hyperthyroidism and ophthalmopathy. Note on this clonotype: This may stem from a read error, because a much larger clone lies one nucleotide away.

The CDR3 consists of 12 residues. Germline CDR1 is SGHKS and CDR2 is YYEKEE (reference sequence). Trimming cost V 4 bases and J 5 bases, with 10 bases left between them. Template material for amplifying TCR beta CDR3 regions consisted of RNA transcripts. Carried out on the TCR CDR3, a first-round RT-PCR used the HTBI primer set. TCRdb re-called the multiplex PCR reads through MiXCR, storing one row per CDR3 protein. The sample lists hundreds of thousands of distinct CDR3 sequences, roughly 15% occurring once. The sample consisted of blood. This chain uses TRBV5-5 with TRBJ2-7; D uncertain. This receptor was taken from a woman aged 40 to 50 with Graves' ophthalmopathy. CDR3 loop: CASSQNSHEQYF. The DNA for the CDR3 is TGTGCCAGCAGCCAGAATAGCCACGAGCAGTACTTC.